The 10 T cell receptor beta chains given below trace back to one sample, sequenced in a study of monozygotic twins with inflammatory bowel disease. TCRdb reworked the 5' RACE reads into one entry per CDR3 protein, no DNA. The sample is made up of a few hundred thousand distinct CDR3 sequences, and the top ten hold around 1.5% of it. The sequenced sample consisted of blood. The receptors were sampled from a human donor with ulcerative colitis or Crohn's disease, or a healthy co-twin of an affected twin (not recorded which).

The chain links TRBV3-1 to TRBJ1-2. CDR1 is LGHDT, CDR2 YNNKEL, per germline (reference sequence). The CDR3 loop spans 13 amino acids. CDR3 residues: CASSQDTNYGYTF.

This chain links TRBV29-1 with TRBJ2-1; TCRdb reports TRBD1, a call that lacks DNA to check it against. This CDR3 contains 16 residues. Per germline, CDR1 SQVTM and CDR2 ANQGSEA. The CDR3 spells CSASRTGGFRYNEQFF.

The chain uses TRBV5-1 and TRBJ2-2; TCRdb names TRBD1, which stays unverified in the absence of DNA. Germline assignment: CDR1 SGHRS and CDR2 YFSETQ. The CDR3 contains 15 residues. CDR3 amino acids: CASSLGHGNTGELFF.

The J gene is TRBJ2-1, the V gene TRBV4-1; TCRdb calls TRBD1, which cannot be checked without DNA. The germline V gene has CDR1 MGHRA and CDR2 YSYEKL. The CDR3 is 16 amino acids. CDR3 amino acids: CASSQAGRGPYNEQFF.

J is TRBJ2-3 and V is TRBV7-9; TCRdb proposes TRBD2, but this gene call is untestable without DNA. Germline CDR1 reads SEHNR; CDR2 reads FQNEAQ (reference sequence). The CDR3 runs to 15 residues. This CDR3 reads CASRPTGGSLDTQYF. Full variable domain (missing parts from reference TRBV7-9 and TRBJ2-3): DTGVSQNPRHKITKRGQNVTFRCDPISEHNRLYWYRQTLGQGPEFLTYFQNEAQLEKSRLLSDRFSAERPKGSFSTLEIQRTEQGDSAMYLCASRPTGGSLDTQYFGPGTRLTVL.

This sequence joins TRBV20-1 and TRBJ1-4; with no DNA, the TCRdb D assignment of TRBD1 cannot be verified. The CDR3 runs 14 residues. Germline lookup yields CDR1 DFQATT and CDR2 SNEGSKA (reference sequence). Here the CDR3 reads CSARGVTSNEKLFF.

The chain recombines TRBV6-1 with TRBJ2-2; the D gene TCRdb calls, TRBD1, cannot be checked with no DNA. The V gene's germline CDR1 is MNHNS and CDR2 SASEGT. This CDR3 is 14 amino acids long. The CDR3: CASRTAPYTGELFF.

The chain recombines TRBV7-9 with TRBJ1-4. The CDR3 contains 14 residues. From germline, CDR1 is SEHNR and CDR2 FQNEAQ (reference sequence). CDR3 protein: CASSWTPPDEKLFF.

The J gene is TRBJ1-6, the V gene TRBV28; without DNA, the TCRdb call of TRBD1 cannot be checked. CDR3 length: 14 residues. Germline V lookup: CDR1 MDHEN, CDR2 SYDVKM. CDR3 amino acids: CASSLETANSPLHF.

This CDR3 is CASSHDSGVFNYGYTF. The J gene is TRBJ1-2, the V gene TRBV11-2; TCRdb designates TRBD1, a call that cannot be tested without DNA. Germline CDR1 SGHAT, CDR2 FQNNGV. The CDR3 consists of 16 residues.